This TCR beta chain was identified during a study of technical replicates of blood from a handful of donors. The assay was immunoSEQ multiplex PCR, and TCRdb's table has in-frame clones only and misses some. Of around 83,000 clones in the sample, around 94% were seen once. Sequencing was done on a sample of T cells isolated from PBMCs. The receptor was derived from a human donor in good health.

The CDR3 region has the DNA TGTGCCAGCAGCTTAGTGGGAGGGATGGATTCACCCCTCCACTTT. Translated, it gives CASSLVGGMDSPLHF. The chain recombines TRBV7-2 with TRBJ1-6; no reliable D call. Per the germline V gene, CDR1 is SGHTA and CDR2 is FQGNSA. The germline V and J ends were trimmed by 1 base and 8 bases, with 12 bases remaining between them. The CDR3 has 15 residues.